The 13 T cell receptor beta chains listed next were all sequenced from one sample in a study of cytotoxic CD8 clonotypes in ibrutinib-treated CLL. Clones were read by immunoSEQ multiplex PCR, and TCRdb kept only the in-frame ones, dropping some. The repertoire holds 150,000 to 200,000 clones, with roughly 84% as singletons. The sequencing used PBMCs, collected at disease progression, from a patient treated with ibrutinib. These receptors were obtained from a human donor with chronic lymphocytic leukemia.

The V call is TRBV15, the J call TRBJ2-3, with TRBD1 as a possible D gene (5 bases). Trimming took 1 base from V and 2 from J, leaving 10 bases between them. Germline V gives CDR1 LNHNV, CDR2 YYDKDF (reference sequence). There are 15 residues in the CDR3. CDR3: CATSRGGGNTDTQYF. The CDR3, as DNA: TGTGCCACCAGCAGAGGGGGCGGAAACACAGATACGCAGTATTTT.

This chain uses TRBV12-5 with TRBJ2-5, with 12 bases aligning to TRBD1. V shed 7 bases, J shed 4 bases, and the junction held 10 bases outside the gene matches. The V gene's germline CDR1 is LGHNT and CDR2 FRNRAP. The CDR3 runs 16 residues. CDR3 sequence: CASVPGQGAGGETQYF. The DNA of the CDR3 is TGTGCTAGTGTCCCGGGACAGGGGGCGGGCGGAGAGACCCAGTACTTC.

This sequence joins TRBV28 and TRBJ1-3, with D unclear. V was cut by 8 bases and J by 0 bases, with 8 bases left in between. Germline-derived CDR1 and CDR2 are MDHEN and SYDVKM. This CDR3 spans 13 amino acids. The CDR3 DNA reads TGTGCCAGCCCACAAATCTCTGGAAACACCATATATTTT. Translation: CASPQISGNTIYF.

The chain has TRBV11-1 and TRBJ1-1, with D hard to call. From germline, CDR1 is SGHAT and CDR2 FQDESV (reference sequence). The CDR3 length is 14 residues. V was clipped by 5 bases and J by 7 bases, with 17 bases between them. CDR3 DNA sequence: TGTGCCAGCAGCAACTGGGCAGAAAAGGATGAAGCTTTCTTT. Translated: CASSNWAEKDEAFF.

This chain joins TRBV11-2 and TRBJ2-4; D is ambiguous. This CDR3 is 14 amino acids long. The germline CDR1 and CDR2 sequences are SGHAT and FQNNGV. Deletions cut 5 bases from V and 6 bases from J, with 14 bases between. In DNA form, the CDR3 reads TGTGCCAGCAGCCTCTACATCTCGGCAAACATTCAGTACTTC. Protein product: CASSLYISANIQYF.

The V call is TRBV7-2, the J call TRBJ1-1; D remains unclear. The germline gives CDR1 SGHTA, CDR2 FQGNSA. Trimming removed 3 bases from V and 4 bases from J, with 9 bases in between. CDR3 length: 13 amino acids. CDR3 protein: CASSFASTTEAFF. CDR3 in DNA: TGTGCCAGCAGCTTCGCCTCGACCACTGAAGCTTTCTTT.

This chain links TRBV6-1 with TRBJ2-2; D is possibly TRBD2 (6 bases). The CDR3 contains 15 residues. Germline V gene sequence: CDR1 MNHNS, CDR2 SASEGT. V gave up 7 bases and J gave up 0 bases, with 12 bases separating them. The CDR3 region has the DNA TGTGCCAGCATATACCGGGACTCGAACACCGGGGAGCTGTTTTTT. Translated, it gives CASIYRDSNTGELFF.

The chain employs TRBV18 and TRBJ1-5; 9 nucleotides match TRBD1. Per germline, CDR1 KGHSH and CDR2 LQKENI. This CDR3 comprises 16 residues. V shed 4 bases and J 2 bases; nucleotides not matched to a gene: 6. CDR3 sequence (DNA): TGTGCCAGCTCACTGGGACAGGGAGCGGGCAATCAGCCCCAGCATTTT. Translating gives CASSLGQGAGNQPQHF.

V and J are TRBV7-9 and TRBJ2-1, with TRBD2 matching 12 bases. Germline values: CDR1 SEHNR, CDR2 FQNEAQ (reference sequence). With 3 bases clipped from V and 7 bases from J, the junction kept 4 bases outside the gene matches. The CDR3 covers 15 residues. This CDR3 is CASSFRTSGNNEQFF. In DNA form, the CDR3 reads TGTGCCAGCAGCTTCCGGACTAGCGGGAATAATGAGCAGTTCTTC.

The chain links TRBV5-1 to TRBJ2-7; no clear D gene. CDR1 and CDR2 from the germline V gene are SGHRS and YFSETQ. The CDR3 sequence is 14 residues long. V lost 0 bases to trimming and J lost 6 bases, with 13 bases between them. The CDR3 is CASSLVQPPSEQYF. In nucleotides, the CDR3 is TGCGCCAGCAGCTTGGTCCAGCCTCCTAGCGAGCAGTACTTC.

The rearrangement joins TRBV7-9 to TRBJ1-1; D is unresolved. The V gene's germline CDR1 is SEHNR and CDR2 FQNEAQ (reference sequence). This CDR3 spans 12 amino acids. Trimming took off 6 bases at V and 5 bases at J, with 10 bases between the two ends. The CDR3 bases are TGTGCCAGCAGTCCCATGAGGACTGAAGCTTTCTTT. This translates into CASSPMRTEAFF. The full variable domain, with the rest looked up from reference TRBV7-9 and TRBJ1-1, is DTGVSQNPRHKITKRGQNVTFRCDPISEHNRLYWYRQTLGQGPEFLTYFQNEAQLEKSRLLSDRFSAERPKGSFSTLEIQRTEQGDSAMYLCASSPMRTEAFFGQGTRLTVV.

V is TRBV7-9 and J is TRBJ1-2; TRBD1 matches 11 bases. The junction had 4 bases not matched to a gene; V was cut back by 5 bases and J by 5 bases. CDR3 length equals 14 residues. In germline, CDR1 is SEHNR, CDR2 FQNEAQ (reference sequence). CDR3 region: CASSPGQGGYGYTF. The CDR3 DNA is TGTGCCAGCAGCCCGGGACAGGGGGGGTATGGCTACACCTTC.

CDR3 DNA: TGTGCCAGCAGGCGGAGCGGACGGGAGAATGAAAAACTGTTTTTT. Its translation: CASRRSGRENEKLFF. The chain has TRBV2 and TRBJ1-4, with no clear D. CDR1 and CDR2 (germline): SNHLY, FYNNEI. The length of the CDR3 is 15 residues. Trimming took off 6 bases at V and 5 bases at J, with 16 bases between the two ends.